Presented here are 3 T cell receptor beta chains from one specimen sequenced in a study of blood T cell repertoires in COVID-19. The data were produced by immunoSEQ multiplex PCR, yet TCRdb's version contains in-frame clones alone and is incomplete. The data show some 270,000 clones, about 84% seen once. The material sequenced was peripheral blood. The receptor source for this set is a woman over 75 with COVID-19, enrolled during active disease.

The chain recombines TRBV9 with TRBJ2-5, with 11 bases matching TRBD2. This CDR3 contains 16 residues. Losses at the gene ends were 1 base for V and 4 bases for J; bases not matched to a gene: 6. The germline gives CDR1 SGDLS, CDR2 YYNGEE. As DNA, the CDR3 is TGTGCCAGCAGCGTACTTAGCGGGGGGGTCGGAGAGACCCAGTACTTC. This translates into CASSVLSGGVGETQYF.

With respect to this clone: One end of the junction fails to match germline, which may point to a read error. J is TRBJ1-2 and V is TRBV7-2; D not resolved. The germline V gene encodes CDR1 SGHTA and CDR2 FQGNSA. The CDR3 has 13 amino acids. The CDR3 spells CASSLAEGGGYTF. The CDR3 nucleotides read TGTGCCAGCAGCCTAGCGGAGGGCGGAGGCTACACCTTC. Full variable domain (remainder filled in from reference TRBV7-2 and TRBJ1-2): GAGVSQSPSNKVTEKGKDVELRCDPISGHTALYWYRQSLGQGLEFLIYFQGNSAPDKSGLPSDRFSAERTGGSVSTLTIQRTQQEDSAVYLCASSLAEGGGYTFGSGTRLTVV.

J is TRBJ1-1 and V is TRBV5-5, with D possibly being TRBD1 (6 bases). CDR3 length equals 15 residues. V was pared by 3 bases and J by 1 base, with 13 bases between. Germline CDR1 is SGHKS and CDR2 is YYEKEE (reference sequence). CDR3 bases: TGTGCCAGCAGCTCCTCCCCGACAGGGAACACTGAAGCTTTCTTT. It translates to CASSSSPTGNTEAFF.